Listed below are T cell receptor beta chains from one sample, sequenced in a study of blood T cell repertoires in COVID-19. Sequencing was performed with immunoSEQ multiplex PCR; in TCRdb, only in-frame clones are kept and a portion is missing. The sample includes just over 200,000 clones, less than 85% of them seen just once. Sequenced input: peripheral blood. The receptors were sampled from an older woman with acute or convalescent COVID-19. CDR3s include the opening cysteine and the closing phenylalanine or tryptophan. Fields, in order: D gene, V gene, clone size, J gene, CDR3 DNA, CDR3 protein. A D gene is named only where the DNA matches it firmly. Clone sizes are given selectively: once, few, many, or a class where the clone is expanded.

NA,TRBV29-1,NA,TRBJ2-2,TGCAGCGTTGGCCACAGGGACGCCGGGGAGCTGTTTTTT,CSVGHRDAGELFF
NA,TRBV30,few,TRBJ1-2,TGTGCCTGGAGTTTATCTGCGGGGGGCCTCTATGGCTACACCTTC,CAWSLSAGGLYGYTF
TRBD2,TRBV24-1,NA,TRBJ2-2,TGTGCCACCAGTGATCCCTCGGGAGGATCGGGAGGCACCGGGGAGCTGTTTTTT,CATSDPSGGSGGTGELFF
NA,TRBV15,NA,TRBJ2-2,TGTGCCACCAGCAGGGACAGTAACACCGGGGAGCTGTTTTTT,CATSRDSNTGELFF
NA,TRBV29-1,NA,TRBJ1-1,TGCAGCGTTGCGAGGGGGACTGAAGCTTTCTTT,CSVARGTEAFF
TRBD1,TRBV5-4,NA,TRBJ1-2,TGTGCCAGCGGGACCGGGACAGCAGCTAACTATGGCTACACCTTC,CASGTGTAANYGYTF
NA,TRBV10-3,NA,TRBJ1-2,TGTGCCATCACCCCAGCAGGGCGAGGTGATGGCTACACCTTC,CAITPAGRGDGYTF
TRBD1,TRBV7-8,few,TRBJ1-1,TGTGCCAGCAGCCTAGCGACAGGGATGAACACTGAAGCTTTCTTT,CASSLATGMNTEAFF
NA,TRBV28,once,TRBJ1-4,TGTGCCAGCAGCGAGGAGGGATATGGACAAGGTGAAAAACTGTTTTTT,CASSEEGYGQGEKLFF
NA,TRBV3-1/TRBV3-2,NA,TRBJ1-1,TGTGCCAGCAGCCAAGACCTGAGACAGACGATGAACACTGAAGCTTTCTTT,CASSQDLRQTMNTEAFF
NA,TRBV6-8,NA,TRBJ1-4,TGTGCCAGCATCCCCGGGACATTCGAAAAACTGTTTTTT,CASIPGTFEKLFF
NA,TRBV19,NA,TRBJ2-3,TGTGCCAGTAAGGACTACTCAGACACAGATACGCAGTATTTT,CASKDYSDTDTQYF
TRBD1,TRBV27,few,TRBJ1-1,TGTGCCAGCAGTTTAAGGACAGGGGGCATGACTTTCTTT,CASSLRTGGMTFF
NA,TRBV11-2,NA,TRBJ2-1,TGTGCCAGCAGCACGGACAGTATAGCGGGCTCCTACAATGAGCAGTTCTTC,CASSTDSIAGSYNEQFF
NA,TRBV2,NA,TRBJ2-3,TGTGCCAGCCAGGGGGGACTTCCGAGCACAGATACGCAGTATTTT,CASQGGLPSTDTQYF
NA,TRBV7-3,NA,TRBJ2-5,TGTGCCAGCAGCTTAAGTGGGACACGTCGGGAGACCCAGTACTTC,CASSLSGTRRETQYF
TRBD2,TRBV3-1/TRBV3-2,NA,TRBJ2-1,TGTGCCAGCAGCCAAGGACTAGCAACCTCCTACAATGAGCAGTTCTTC,CASSQGLATSYNEQFF
NA,TRBV24-1,NA,TRBJ2-2,TGTGCCACCAGTGACCTCGACAGGTTCTCCACCGGGGAGCTGTTTTTT,CATSDLDRFSTGELFF
NA,TRBV18,NA,TRBJ1-1,TGTGCCAGCTCACCACGCAGATTGAACACTGAAGCTTTCTTT,CASSPRRLNTEAFF
TRBD1,TRBV28,few,TRBJ1-3,TGTGCCAGCAGTACGACAGGGATAAAGAACACCATATATTTT,CASSTTGIKNTIYF
NA,TRBV9,NA,TRBJ2-3,TGTGCCAGCAGCAAAATCCACACAGATACGCAGTATTTT,CASSKIHTDTQYF
NA,TRBV3-1/TRBV3-2,NA,TRBJ1-1,TGTGCCAGCAGCCAAGGGGTGTGGGCGAACACTGAAGCTTTCTTT,CASSQGVWANTEAFF
TRBD2,TRBV7-9,NA,TRBJ2-1,TGTGCCAGCAGCTTAGCCCTAGCGGGAGATATCTACAATGAGCAGTTCTTC,CASSLALAGDIYNEQFF
NA,TRBV18,NA,TRBJ2-7,TGTGCCAGCTCACTTCCGGACTACTCCTACGAGCAGTACTTC,CASSLPDYSYEQYF
TRBD1,TRBV29-1,few,TRBJ2-1,TGCAGCGGTCGACAGGGGATCTATGAGCAGTTCTTC,CSGRQGIYEQFF
NA,TRBV6-2/TRBV6-3,NA,TRBJ2-7,TGTGCCAGCAGTTACTCACCAGTCTCCTACGAGCAGTACTTC,CASSYSPVSYEQYF
NA,TRBV28,NA,TRBJ1-1,TGTGCCAGCAGTTTTGGGGGCGCCCGGACTGAAGCTTTCTTT,CASSFGGARTEAFF
NA,TRBV28,NA,TRBJ2-1,TGTGCCAGCAAGACTAGGAAAAGCTCCTACAATGAGCAGTTCTTC,CASKTRKSSYNEQFF
TRBD2,TRBV9,NA,TRBJ2-1,TGTGCCAGCAGCGGAACCGGGACTAGCGTCTTTGAGCAGTTCTTC,CASSGTGTSVFEQFF
TRBD1,TRBV27,NA,TRBJ1-4,TGTGCCAGCAGTACAGGGGGAGCTAATGAAAAACTGTTTTTT,CASSTGGANEKLFF
TRBD1,TRBV7-9,once,TRBJ2-3,TGTGCCAGCAGTTCTAAACAGGGGGCGGCCGCAGATACGCAGTATTTT,CASSSKQGAAADTQYF
TRBD1,TRBV29-1,few,TRBJ2-5,TGCAGCGGGAAAGCCGGGACAGGGCCCCAAGAGACCCAGTACTTC,CSGKAGTGPQETQYF
NA,TRBV19,NA,TRBJ1-2,TGTGCCAGTAGTCCAAACAGTTTTGGTGGCTACACCTTC,CASSPNSFGGYTF
TRBD1,TRBV3-1/TRBV3-2,NA,TRBJ1-6,TGTGCCAGCAGCCAAGGGACAGGGGTGAATTCACCCCTCCACTTT,CASSQGTGVNSPLHF
TRBD2,TRBV3-1/TRBV3-2,few,TRBJ2-1,TGTGCCAGCAGCCGCGCCCGAGGGACTAGTGAGGGTGAGCAGTTCTTC,CASSRARGTSEGEQFF
NA,TRBV21-1,few,TRBJ1-5,TGTGCCAGCAACAACAGGGCCCGGAGCAATCAGCCCCAGCATTTT,CASNNRARSNQPQHF
TRBD1,TRBV7-9,NA,TRBJ1-5,TGTGCCAGCAGCTTCCTCTTACAGGGGGGGCCCCATCAGCCCCAGCATTTT,CASSFLLQGGPHQPQHF
NA,TRBV28,NA,TRBJ2-7,TGTGCCAGCAGTTTGAGCAGGGGGGCCATCGAGCAGTACTTC,CASSLSRGAIEQYF
NA,TRBV5-4,few,TRBJ1-2,TGTGCCAGCAGCTTGCCCGGGGGCTATGGCTACACCTTC,CASSLPGGYGYTF
NA,TRBV20-1,many,TRBJ2-7,TGCAGTGCTAGTCAATCCCCTAGTGGTCTCGAGCAGTACTTC,CSASQSPSGLEQYF
TRBD1,TRBV19,NA,TRBJ1-1,TGTGCCAGTAGTCCGACCCACGACAGGGCAGCTTTCTTT,CASSPTHDRAAFF
NA,TRBV19,NA,TRBJ1-6,TGTGCCAGTAGTACGGCGCGACAAAGCTCCTATAATTCACCCCTCCACTTT,CASSTARQSSYNSPLHF
TRBD2,TRBV5-1,NA,TRBJ2-2,TGCGCCAGCAGAGAGAGGACTAGCGTAAATACCGGGGAGCTGTTTTTT,CASRERTSVNTGELFF
NA,TRBV5-1,NA,TRBJ2-7,TGCGCCAGCAGCAGAGGGAGAGCCTACGAGCAGTACTTC,CASSRGRAYEQYF
TRBD2,TRBV4-2,NA,TRBJ2-7,TGTGCCAGCAGCCAAGTACGTCTAGCGGGAACTACCTCCTACGAGCAGTACTTC,CASSQVRLAGTTSYEQYF
NA,TRBV6-1,NA,TRBJ2-3,TGTGCCAGCAGTGAAGCACGAGGGCCAGATACGCAGTATTTT,CASSEARGPDTQYF
TRBD2,TRBV7-2,once,TRBJ2-3,TGTGCCAGCAGCACCCAAGCGGGAGGAGTCACAGATACGCAGTATTTT,CASSTQAGGVTDTQYF
NA,TRBV14,NA,TRBJ2-7,TGTGCCAGCAGCTCATTCTACGAGCAGTACTTC,CASSSFYEQYF
TRBD2,TRBV7-9,NA,TRBJ2-3,TGTGCCAGCAGCCCGGTAGCGGGAGGGCTAGGGACGCAGTATTTT,CASSPVAGGLGTQYF